The entry below gives a single T cell receptor (beta chain) sequence along with its context. These data come from a study of early T cells in non-severe SARS-CoV-2 infection. There are 15 residues in the CDR3. Germline CDR1 SGHDT, CDR2 YYEEEE. V shed 0 bases and J shed 5 bases, with 14 bases lying between them. TCRdb re-called the 5' RACE reads through MiXCR, storing one row per CDR3 protein. The table shows 25,000 to 30,000 distinct CDR3 sequences, with about 4.5% occurring only once. Sequencing input: whole blood. This TCR came from an adult who was a healthcare worker with PCR-confirmed SARS-CoV-2 infection or an uninfected control (not recorded which). This sequence joins TRBV5-6 and TRBJ1-2; a possible D gene is TRBD1 (6 bases). The CDR3 DNA sequence: TGTGCCAGCAGCTTGGCAGGACAGCAGACGTATGGCTACACCTTC. Translation gives CASSLAGQQTYGYTF.